The sequence of this T cell receptor beta chain was determined in a study of graft-versus-host responses after intestinal transplantation. The ends were cut back, 1 base at V and 3 bases at J, with 15 bases in the middle. The germline V gene encodes CDR1 PRHDT and CDR2 FYEKMQ (reference sequence). This CDR3 is 16 amino acids long. Points on this clone: Its antigen is not known.

Profiled with immunoSEQ multiplex PCR; TCRdb holds only in-frame clones, not every one. The sample holds about 92,000 clones; roughly four fifths are singletons and the top ten take 15% to 20%. The source is a human donor who received an intestinal transplant. The rearrangement joins TRBV13 to TRBJ2-5; possibly TRBD2 for D (7 bases). This material consisted of unstimulated CD8+ T cells sorted from spleen or lymph node cells, taken before intestinal transplant. The CDR3 nucleotides are TGTGCCAGCAGCTTAGTTGGAGGGGGGGAAGAAGAGACCCAGTACTTC. It translates to CASSLVGGGEEETQYF.